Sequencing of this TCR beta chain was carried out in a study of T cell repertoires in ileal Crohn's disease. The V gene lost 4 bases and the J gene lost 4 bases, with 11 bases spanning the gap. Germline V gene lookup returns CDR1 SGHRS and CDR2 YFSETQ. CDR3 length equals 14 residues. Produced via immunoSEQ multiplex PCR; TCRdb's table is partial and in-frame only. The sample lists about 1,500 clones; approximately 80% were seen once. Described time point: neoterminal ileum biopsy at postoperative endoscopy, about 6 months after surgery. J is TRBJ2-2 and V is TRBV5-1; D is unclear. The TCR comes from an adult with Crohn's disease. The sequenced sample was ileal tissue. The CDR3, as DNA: TGCGCCAGCAGCGATACAGTTACCACCGGGGAGCTGTTTTTT. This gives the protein CASSDTVTTGELFF.